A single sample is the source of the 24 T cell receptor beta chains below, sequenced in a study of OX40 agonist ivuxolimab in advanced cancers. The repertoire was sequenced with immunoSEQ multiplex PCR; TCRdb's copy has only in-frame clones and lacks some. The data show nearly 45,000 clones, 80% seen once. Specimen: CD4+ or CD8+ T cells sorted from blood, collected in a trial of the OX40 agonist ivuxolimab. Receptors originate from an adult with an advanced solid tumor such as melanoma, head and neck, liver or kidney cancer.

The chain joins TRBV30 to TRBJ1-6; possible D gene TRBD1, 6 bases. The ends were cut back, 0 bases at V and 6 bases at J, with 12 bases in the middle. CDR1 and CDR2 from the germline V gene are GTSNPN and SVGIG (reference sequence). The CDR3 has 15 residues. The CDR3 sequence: CAWSVLGGPNSPLHF. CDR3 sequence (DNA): TGTGCCTGGAGTGTACTGGGGGGCCCTAATTCACCCCTCCACTTT.

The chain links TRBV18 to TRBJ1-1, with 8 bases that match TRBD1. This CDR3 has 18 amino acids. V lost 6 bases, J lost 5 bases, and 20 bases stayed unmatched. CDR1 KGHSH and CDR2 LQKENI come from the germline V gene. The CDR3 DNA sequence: TGTGCCAGCTCCCACAAGCCGAGTAGGACAGGGCAGGGTACTGAAGCTTTCTTT. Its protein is CASSHKPSRTGQGTEAFF.

The CDR3, as DNA: TGCAGCGCCCTTTCCAACAGGGCCGGCTATGGCTACACCTTC. Translation gives CSALSNRAGYGYTF. This sequence joins TRBV29-1 and TRBJ1-2; D possibly corresponds to TRBD1 (6 bases). Trimming removed 7 bases from V and 4 bases from J, with 19 bases in between. The germline gives CDR1 SQVTM, CDR2 ANQGSEA. The CDR3 runs to 14 residues.

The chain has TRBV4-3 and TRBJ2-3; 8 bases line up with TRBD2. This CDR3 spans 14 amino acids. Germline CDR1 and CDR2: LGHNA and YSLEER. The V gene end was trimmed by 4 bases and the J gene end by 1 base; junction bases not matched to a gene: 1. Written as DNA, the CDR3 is TGCGCCAGCAGCCCCGGGGGGGGCACAGATACGCAGTATTTT. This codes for CASSPGGGTDTQYF.

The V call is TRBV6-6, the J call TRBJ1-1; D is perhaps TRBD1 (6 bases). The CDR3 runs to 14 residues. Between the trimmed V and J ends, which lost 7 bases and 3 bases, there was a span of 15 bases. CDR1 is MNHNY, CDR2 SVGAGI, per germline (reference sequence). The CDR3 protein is CASNIQGKDTEAFF. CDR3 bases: TGTGCCAGCAACATACAGGGAAAGGACACTGAAGCTTTCTTT.

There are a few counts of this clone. The CDR3 DNA sequence: TGCGCCAGCAGCCCGGCAATAGCAACCGGGGAGCTGTTTTTT. Translating gives CASSPAIATGELFF. The chain joins TRBV5-1 to TRBJ2-2; D uncertain. Between the trimmed V and J ends, which lost 4 bases and 5 bases, there was a span of 12 bases. Germline V CDR1 and CDR2: SGHRS, YFSETQ. This CDR3 is 14 amino acids long. Together with reference TRBV5-1 and TRBJ2-2, the CDR3 gives the full variable domain: KAGVTQTPRYLIKTRGQQVTLSCSPISGHRSVSWYQQTPGQGLQFLFEYFSETQRNKGNFPGRFSGRQFSNSRSEMNVSTLELGDSALYLCASSPAIATGELFFGEGSRLTVL.

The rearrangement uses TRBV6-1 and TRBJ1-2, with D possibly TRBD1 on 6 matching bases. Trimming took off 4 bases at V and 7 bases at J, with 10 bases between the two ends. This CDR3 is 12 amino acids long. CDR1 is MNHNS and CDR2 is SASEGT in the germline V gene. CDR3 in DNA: TGTGCCAGCAGTGCACAGGGTTTTGGCTACACCTTC. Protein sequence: CASSAQGFGYTF.

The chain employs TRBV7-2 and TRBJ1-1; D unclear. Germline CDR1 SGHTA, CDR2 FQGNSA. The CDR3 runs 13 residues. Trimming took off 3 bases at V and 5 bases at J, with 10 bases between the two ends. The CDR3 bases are TGTGCCAGCAGCTTTATAAGGGAAACTGAAGCTTTCTTT. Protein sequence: CASSFIRETEAFF. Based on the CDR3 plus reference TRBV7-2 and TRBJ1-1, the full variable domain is GAGVSQSPSNKVTEKGKDVELRCDPISGHTALYWYRQSLGQGLEFLIYFQGNSAPDKSGLPSDRFSAERTGGSVSTLTIQRTQQEDSAVYLCASSFIRETEAFFGQGTRLTVV.

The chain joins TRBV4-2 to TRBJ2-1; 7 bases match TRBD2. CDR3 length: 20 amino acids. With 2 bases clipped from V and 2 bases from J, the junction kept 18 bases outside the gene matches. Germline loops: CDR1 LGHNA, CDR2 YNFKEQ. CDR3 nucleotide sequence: TGTGCCAGCAGCCAATTCGGCCGGGGCGGCGCGGGAGCTGCCTACAATGAGCAGTTCTTC. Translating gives CASSQFGRGGAGAAYNEQFF.

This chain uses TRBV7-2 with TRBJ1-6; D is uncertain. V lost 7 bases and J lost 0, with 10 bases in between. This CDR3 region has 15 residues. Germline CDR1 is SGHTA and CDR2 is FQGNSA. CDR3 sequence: CASNPTISYNSPLHF. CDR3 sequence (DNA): TGTGCCAGCAACCCGACAATCTCCTATAATTCACCCCTCCACTTT.

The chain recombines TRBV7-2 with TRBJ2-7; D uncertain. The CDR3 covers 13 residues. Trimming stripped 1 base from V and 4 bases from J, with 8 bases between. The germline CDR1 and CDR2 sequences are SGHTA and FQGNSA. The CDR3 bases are TGTGCCAGCAGCTTAGGGCACTCGTACGAGCAGTACTTC. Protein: CASSLGHSYEQYF. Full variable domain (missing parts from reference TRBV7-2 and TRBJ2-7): GAGVSQSPSNKVTEKGKDVELRCDPISGHTALYWYRQSLGQGLEFLIYFQGNSAPDKSGLPSDRFSAERTGGSVSTLTIQRTQQEDSAVYLCASSLGHSYEQYFGPGTRLTVT.

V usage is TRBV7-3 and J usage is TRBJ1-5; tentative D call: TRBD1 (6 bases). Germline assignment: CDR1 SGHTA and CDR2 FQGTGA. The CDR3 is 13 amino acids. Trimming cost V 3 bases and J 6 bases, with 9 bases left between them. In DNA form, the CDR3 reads TGTGCCAGCAGCTTGCAGGGGAGTCAGCCCCAGCATTTT. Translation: CASSLQGSQPQHF.

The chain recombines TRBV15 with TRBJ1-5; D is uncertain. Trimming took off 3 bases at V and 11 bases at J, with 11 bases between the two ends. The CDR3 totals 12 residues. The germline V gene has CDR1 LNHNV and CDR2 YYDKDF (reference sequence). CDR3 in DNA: TGTGCCACCAGCAGTTCAACTGGGGCCCAGCATTTT. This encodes CATSSSTGAQHF.

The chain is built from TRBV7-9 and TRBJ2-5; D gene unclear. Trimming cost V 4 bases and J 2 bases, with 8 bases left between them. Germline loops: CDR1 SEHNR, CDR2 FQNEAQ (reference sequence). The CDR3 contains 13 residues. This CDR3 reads CASSYWGQETQYF. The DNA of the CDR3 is TGTGCCAGCAGCTATTGGGGTCAAGAGACCCAGTACTTC.

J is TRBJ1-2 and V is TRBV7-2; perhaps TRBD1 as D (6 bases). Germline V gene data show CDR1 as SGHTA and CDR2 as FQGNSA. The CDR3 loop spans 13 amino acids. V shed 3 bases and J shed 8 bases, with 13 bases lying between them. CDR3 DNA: TGTGCCAGCAGCTTTATGCTGGACAGCGGCTACACCTTC. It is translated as CASSFMLDSGYTF.

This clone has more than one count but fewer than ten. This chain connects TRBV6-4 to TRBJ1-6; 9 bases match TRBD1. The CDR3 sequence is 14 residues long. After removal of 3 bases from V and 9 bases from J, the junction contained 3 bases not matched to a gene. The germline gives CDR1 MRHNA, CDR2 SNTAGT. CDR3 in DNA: TGTGCCAGCAGTGATGGGACAGGGCTTTCACCCCTCCACTTT. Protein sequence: CASSDGTGLSPLHF.

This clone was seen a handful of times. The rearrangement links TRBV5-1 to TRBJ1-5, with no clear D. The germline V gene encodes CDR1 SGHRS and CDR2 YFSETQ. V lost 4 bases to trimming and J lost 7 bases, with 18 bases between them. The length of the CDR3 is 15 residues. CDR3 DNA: TGCGCCAGCAGCCCTGGATTGGCAGAAGAGCAGCCCCAGCATTTT. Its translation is CASSPGLAEEQPQHF.

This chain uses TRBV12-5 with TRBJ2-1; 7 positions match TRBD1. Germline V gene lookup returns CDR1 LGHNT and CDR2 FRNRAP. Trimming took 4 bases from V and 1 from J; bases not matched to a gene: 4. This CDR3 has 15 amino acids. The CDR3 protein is CASGSEGQSYNEQFF. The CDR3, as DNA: TGTGCTAGTGGTTCCGAGGGACAGTCCTACAATGAGCAGTTCTTC.

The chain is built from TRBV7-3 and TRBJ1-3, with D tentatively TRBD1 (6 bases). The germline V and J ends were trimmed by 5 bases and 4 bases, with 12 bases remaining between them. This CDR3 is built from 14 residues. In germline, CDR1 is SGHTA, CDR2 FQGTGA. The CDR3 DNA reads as TGTGCCAGCAGCACCGGGACACCGGGAAACACCATATATTTT. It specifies CASSTGTPGNTIYF.

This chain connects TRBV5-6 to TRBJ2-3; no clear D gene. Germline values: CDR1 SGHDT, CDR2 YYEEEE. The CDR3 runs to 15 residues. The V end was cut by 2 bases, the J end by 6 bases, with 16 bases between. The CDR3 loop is CASSFLPQPGDTQYF. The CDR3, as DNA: TGTGCCAGCAGCTTCTTGCCGCAACCTGGGGATACGCAGTATTTT.

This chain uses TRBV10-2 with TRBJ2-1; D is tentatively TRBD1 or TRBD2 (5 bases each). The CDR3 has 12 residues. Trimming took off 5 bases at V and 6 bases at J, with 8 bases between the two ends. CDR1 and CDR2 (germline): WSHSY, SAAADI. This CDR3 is CASSWGTNEQFF. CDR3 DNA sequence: TGCGCCAGCAGTTGGGGGACCAATGAGCAGTTCTTC.

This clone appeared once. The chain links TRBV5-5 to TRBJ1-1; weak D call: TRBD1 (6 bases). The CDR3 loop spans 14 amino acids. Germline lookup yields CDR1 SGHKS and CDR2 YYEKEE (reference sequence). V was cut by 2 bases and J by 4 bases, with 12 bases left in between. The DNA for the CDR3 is TGTGCCAGCAGCTTTGGTGGCAGGGGCACTGAAGCTTTCTTT. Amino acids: CASSFGGRGTEAFF.

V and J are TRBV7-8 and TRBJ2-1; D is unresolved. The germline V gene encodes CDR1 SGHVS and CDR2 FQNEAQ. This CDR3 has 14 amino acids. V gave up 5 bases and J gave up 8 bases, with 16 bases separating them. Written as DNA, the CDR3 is TGTGCCAGCAGCCATCGAACGAAGGTACATGAGCAGTTCTTC. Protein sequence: CASSHRTKVHEQFF. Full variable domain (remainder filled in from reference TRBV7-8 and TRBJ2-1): GAGVSQSPRYKVAKRGQDVALRCDPISGHVSLFWYQQALGQGPEFLTYFQNEAQLDKSGLPSDRFFAERPEGSVSTLKIQRTQQEDSAVYLCASSHRTKVHEQFFGPGTRLTVL.

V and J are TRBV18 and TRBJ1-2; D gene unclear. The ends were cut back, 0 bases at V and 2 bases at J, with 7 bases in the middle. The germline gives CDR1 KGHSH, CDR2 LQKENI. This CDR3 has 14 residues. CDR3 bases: TGTGCCAGCTCACCACCAACGGGAAACTATGGCTACACCTTC. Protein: CASSPPTGNYGYTF.